Sequencing of this T cell receptor beta chain was carried out in a study of T cell repertoires in cytomegalovirus infection. The wider study: Both CMV infection and a matching HLA type were indicated by public TCR beta signatures. Study-level results: CMV-specific HLA-C-restricted TCR beta clonotypes dominated the ex vivo response.

V lost 7 bases and J 2 bases, leaving 16 bases between the germline ends. The CDR3 loop spans 15 amino acids. A few counts support this clonotype. Its antigen is currently unknown. TCRdb redid the calling of the reads with MiXCR, one entry per CDR3 protein. This sample has under 800,000 distinct CDR3 sequences; approximately 25% occur once, and the top ten carry 7% to 9%. V gene TRBV12-3 or TRBV12-4 combines with J gene TRBJ2-3; D might be TRBD2 (7 bases). This TCR was recovered from a human donor in good health (CMV status not recorded). Some clones in this sample may be carry-over from other donors' samples. The source material was CD8+ T cells from PBMCs. CDR3 in DNA: TGTGCCAGCACTCGCTGGGAGGGGGACACAGATACGCAGTATTTT. This encodes CASTRWEGDTDTQYF.